This T cell receptor beta chain was identified during a study of beta chain features in type 1 diabetes. Overall study results and limits: Researchers reported that naive, central memory and Treg TCRB repertoires appeared more similar in patients than in healthy donors. When cDNA is sequenced, cells with high TCR expression could be over-represented. When Type 1 diabetes patients were examined, their TCRB CDR3s proved moderately but significantly shorter in all four CD4+ subsets.

The isolated RNA, all of it, was reverse transcribed, so expressed TCRB transcripts were what got sequenced. Some clones are missing from TCRdb's copy, which holds only in-frame ones; the method was immunoSEQ multiplex PCR. The sample includes about 300,000 clones, around 7.3% of them seen just once. As regards this clone: Its antigen is unidentified. This clone may be a read error of a much larger clone one base away. Other DNA sequences within the sample encode an identical CDR3.

J gave up 5 bases and V 6 bases, and 6 bases lay outside the gene matches. The CDR3 sequence is 13 residues long. The germline CDR1 and CDR2 sequences are MNHEY and SVGAGI. Sampling consisted of one heparinised blood draw per donor, averaging roughly 110 mL. The receptor was derived from a woman aged 18-29 years in good health. The chain couples TRBV6-5 to TRBJ1-2, with TRBD1 matching 7 bases. The sequenced material came from central memory CD4+ T cells from blood. The CDR3 loop is CASSPTGDYGYTF. CDR3 nucleotide sequence: TGTGCCAGCAGCCCTACAGGGGATTATGGCTACACCTTC.